This T cell receptor (beta chain) was sequenced in a study of radiotherapy plus CTLA-4 blockade in lung cancer. Turning to the study itself: For 18% of patients, objective responses occurred, and about 30% had disease control. Study results and caveats: There was expansion of tumor-derived TCR clones in blood after radiotherapy plus ipilimumab. Early clonal dynamics of blood T cells, together with interferon-beta, were reported as the best response predictor.

TCRdb's copy holds only in-frame clones and misses some; the assay was immunoSEQ multiplex PCR. The profile covers tens of thousands of clones, with roughly 72% appearing a single time and approximately 10% taken by the ten largest. This clone was seen just once. Its antigen remains unknown. This CDR3 comprises 13 residues. CDR1 SGHTA and CDR2 FQGNSA come from the germline V gene. V was trimmed by 5 bases and J by 4 bases, leaving 11 bases between them. Focal radiation with ipilimumab CTLA-4 blockade was given to patients with chemo-refractory metastatic non-small-cell lung cancer. The sequence was obtained from a human donor with non-small cell lung cancer who had stable disease on radiotherapy plus ipilimumab. The chain links TRBV7-2 to TRBJ1-2, with D unresolved. This specimen was peripheral blood, taken from a patient treated with radiotherapy plus ipilimumab. The CDR3 here is CASSRPGSYGYTF. The CDR3 DNA reads as TGTGCCAGCAGCCGGCCGGGTAGCTATGGCTACACCTTC.